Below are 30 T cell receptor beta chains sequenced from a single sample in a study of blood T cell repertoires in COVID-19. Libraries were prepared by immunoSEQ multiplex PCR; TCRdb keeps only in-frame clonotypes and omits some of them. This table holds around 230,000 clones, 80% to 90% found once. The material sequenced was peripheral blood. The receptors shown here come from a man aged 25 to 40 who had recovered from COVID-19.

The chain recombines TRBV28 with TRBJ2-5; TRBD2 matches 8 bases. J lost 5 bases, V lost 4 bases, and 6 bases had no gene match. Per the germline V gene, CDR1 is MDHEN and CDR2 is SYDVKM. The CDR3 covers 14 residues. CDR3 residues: CASSSRGGGETQYF. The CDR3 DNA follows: TGTGCCAGCAGTTCCCGGGGGGGTGGCGAGACCCAGTACTTC.

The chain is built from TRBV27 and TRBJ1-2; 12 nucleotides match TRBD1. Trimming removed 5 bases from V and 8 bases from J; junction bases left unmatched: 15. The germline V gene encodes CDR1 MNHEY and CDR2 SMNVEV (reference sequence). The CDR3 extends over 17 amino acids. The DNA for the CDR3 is TGTGCCAGCAGTCCCCACCCGGGACAGGGGGCGGTTGGAGGCTACACCTTC. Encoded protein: CASSPHPGQGAVGGYTF.

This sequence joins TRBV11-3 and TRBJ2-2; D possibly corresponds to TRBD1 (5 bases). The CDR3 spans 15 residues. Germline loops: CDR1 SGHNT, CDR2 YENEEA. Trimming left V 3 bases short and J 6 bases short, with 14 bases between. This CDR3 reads CASSLAQGSAGELFF. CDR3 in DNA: TGTGCCAGCAGCTTGGCTCAGGGATCTGCCGGGGAGCTGTTTTTT. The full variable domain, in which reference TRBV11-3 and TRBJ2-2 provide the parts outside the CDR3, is EAGVVQSPRYKIIEKKQPVAFWCNPISGHNTLYWYLQNLGQGPELLIRYENEEAVDDSQLPKDRFSAERLKGVDSTLKIQPAELGDSAVYLCASSLAQGSAGELFFGEGSRLTVL.

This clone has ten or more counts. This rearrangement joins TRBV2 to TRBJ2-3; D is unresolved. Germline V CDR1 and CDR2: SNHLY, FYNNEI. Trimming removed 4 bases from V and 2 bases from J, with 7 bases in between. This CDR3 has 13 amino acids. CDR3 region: CASSVRDTDTQYF. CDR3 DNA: TGTGCCAGCAGTGTCCGAGACACAGATACGCAGTATTTT.

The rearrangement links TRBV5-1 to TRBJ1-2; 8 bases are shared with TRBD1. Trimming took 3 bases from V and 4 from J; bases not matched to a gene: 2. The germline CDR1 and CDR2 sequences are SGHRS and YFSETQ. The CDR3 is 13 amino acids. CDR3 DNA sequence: TGCGCCAGCAGCTCTACAGGGGGCTATGGCTACACCTTC. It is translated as CASSSTGGYGYTF.

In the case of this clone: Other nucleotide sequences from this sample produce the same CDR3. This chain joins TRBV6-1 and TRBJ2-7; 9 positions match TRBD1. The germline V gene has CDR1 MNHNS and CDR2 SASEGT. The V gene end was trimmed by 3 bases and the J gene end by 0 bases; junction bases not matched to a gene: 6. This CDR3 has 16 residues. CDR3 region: CASSDRGQGSSYEQYF. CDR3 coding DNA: TGTGCCAGCAGTGACCGGGGACAGGGTAGCTCCTACGAGCAGTACTTC.

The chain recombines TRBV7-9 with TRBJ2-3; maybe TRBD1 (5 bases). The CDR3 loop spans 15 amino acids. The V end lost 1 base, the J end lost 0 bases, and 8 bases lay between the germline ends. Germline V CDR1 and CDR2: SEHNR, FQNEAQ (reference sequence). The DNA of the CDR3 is TGTGCCAGCAGCTTAGTGACAGCTAGCACAGATACGCAGTATTTT. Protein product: CASSLVTASTDTQYF.

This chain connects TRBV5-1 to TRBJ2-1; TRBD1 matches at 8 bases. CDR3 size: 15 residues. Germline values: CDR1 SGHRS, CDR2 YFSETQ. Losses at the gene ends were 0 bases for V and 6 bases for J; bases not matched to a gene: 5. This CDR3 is CASSLEGQVGNEQFF. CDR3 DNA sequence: TGCGCCAGCAGCTTGGAGGGACAGGTGGGCAATGAGCAGTTCTTC.

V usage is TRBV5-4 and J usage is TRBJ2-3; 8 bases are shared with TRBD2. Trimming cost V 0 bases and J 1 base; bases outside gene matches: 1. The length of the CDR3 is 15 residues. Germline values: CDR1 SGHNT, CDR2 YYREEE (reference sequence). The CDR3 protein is CASSLATSGTDTQYF. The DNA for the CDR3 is TGTGCCAGCAGCTTGGCGACTAGCGGCACAGATACGCAGTATTTT. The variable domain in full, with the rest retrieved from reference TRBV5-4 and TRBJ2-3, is ETGVTQSPTHLIKTRGQQVTLRCSSQSGHNTVSWYQQALGQGPQFIFQYYREEENGRGNFPPRFSGLQFPNYSSELNVNALELDDSALYLCASSLATSGTDTQYFGPGTRLTVL.

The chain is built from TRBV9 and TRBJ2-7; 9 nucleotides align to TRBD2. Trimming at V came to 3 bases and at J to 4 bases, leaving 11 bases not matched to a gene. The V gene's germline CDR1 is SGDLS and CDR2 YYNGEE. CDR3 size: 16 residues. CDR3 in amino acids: CASSGISGGPSYEQYF. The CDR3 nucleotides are TGTGCCAGCAGCGGGATTAGCGGGGGACCCTCTTACGAGCAGTACTTC.

The CDR3, as DNA: TGTGCCTGGAACTCGTTCTCCTATAATTCACCCCTCCACTTT. Translating it yields CAWNSFSYNSPLHF. The J gene is TRBJ1-6, the V gene TRBV30, with D unclear. V was cut by 4 bases and J by 0 bases, with 7 bases left in between. The germline V gene encodes CDR1 GTSNPN and CDR2 SVGIG (reference sequence). This CDR3 region has 14 residues.

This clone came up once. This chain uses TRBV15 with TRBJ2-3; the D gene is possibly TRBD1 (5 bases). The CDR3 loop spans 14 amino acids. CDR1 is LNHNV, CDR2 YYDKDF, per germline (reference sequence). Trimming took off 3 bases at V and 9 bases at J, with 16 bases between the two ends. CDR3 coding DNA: TGTGCCACCAGCAGGAACGCGGACAACCCCACGCAGTATTTT. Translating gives CATSRNADNPTQYF.

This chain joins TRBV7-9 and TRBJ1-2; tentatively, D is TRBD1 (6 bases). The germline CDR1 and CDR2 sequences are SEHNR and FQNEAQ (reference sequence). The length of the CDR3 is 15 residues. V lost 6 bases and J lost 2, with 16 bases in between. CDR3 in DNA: TGTGCCAGCAGAGCACGCGGGGGGGCGAACTATGGCTACACCTTC. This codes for CASRARGGANYGYTF.

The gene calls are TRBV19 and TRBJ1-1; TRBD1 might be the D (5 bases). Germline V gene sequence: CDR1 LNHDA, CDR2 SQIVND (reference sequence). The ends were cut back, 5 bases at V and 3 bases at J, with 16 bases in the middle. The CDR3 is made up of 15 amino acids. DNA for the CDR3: TGTGCCAGTAGTCCACTCACCGGGGGGTACACTGAAGCTTTCTTT. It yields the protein CASSPLTGGYTEAFF.

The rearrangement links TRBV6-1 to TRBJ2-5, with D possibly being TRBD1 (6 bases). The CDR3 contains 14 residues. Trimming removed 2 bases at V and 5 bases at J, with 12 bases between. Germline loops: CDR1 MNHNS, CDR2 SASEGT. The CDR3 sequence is CASSESNRVETQYF. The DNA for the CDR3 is TGTGCCAGCAGTGAATCGAACAGGGTGGAGACCCAGTACTTC.

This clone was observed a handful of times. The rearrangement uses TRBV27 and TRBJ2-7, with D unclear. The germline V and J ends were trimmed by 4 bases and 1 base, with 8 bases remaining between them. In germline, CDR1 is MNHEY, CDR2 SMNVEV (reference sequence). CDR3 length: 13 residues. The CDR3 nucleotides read TGTGCCAGCAGTTACAGTCCGTCCTACGAGCAGTACTTC. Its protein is CASSYSPSYEQYF.

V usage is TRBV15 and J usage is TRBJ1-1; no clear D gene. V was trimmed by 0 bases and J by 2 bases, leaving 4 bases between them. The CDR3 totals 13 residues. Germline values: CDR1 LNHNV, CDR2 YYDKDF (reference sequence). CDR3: CATSRELNTEAFF. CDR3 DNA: TGTGCCACCAGCAGAGAACTAAACACTGAAGCTTTCTTT.

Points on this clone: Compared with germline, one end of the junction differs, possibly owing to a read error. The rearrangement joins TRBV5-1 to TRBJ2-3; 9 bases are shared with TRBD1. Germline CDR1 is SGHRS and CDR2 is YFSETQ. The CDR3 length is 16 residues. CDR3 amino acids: CTSSLRDRDLTDTQYF. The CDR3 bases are TGCACCAGCAGCTTGAGGGACAGGGATCTCACAGATACGCAGTATTTT.

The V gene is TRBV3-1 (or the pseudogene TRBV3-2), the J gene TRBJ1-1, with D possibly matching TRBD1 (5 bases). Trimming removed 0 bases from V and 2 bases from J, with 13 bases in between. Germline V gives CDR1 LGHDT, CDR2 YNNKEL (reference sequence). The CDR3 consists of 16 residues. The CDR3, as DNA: TGTGCCAGCAGCCAAGATCGAAGACAGCCAAACACTGAAGCTTTCTTT. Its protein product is CASSQDRRQPNTEAFF.

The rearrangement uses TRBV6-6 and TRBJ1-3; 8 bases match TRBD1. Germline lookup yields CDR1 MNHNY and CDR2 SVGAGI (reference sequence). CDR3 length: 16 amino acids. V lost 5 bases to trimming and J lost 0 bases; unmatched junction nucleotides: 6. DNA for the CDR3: TGTGCCAGCAGTCGAGGACAGGGCCCCTCTGGAAACACCATATATTTT. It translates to CASSRGQGPSGNTIYF.

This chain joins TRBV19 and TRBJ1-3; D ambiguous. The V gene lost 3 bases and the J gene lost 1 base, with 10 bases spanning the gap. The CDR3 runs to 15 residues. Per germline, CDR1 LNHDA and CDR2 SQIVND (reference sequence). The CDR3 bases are TGTGCCAGTAGTATGGAGCCCTTATCTGGAAACACCATATATTTT. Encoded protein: CASSMEPLSGNTIYF.

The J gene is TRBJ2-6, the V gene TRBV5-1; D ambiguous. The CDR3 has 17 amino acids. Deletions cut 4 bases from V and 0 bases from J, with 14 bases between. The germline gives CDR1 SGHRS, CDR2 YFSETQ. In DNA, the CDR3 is TGCGCCAGCAGCCAGGCATTATTAACCTCTGGGGCCAACGTCCTGACTTTC. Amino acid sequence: CASSQALLTSGANVLTF. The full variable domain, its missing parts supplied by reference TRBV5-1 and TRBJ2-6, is KAGVTQTPRYLIKTRGQQVTLSCSPISGHRSVSWYQQTPGQGLQFLFEYFSETQRNKGNFPGRFSGRQFSNSRSEMNVSTLELGDSALYLCASSQALLTSGANVLTFGAGSRLTVL.

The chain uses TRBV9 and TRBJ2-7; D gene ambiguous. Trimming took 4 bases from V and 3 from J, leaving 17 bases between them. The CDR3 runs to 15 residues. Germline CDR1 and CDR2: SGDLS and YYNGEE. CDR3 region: CASSLDTGPHYEQYF. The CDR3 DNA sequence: TGTGCCAGCAGCCTCGACACTGGCCCGCACTACGAGCAGTACTTC.

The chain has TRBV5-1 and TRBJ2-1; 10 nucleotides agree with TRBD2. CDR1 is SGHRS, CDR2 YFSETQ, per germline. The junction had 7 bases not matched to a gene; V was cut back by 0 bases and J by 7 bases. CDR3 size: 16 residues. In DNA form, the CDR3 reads TGCGCCAGCAGCTTGGCATCGGGACTAGCGCTAAATGAGCAGTTCTTC. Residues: CASSLASGLALNEQFF.

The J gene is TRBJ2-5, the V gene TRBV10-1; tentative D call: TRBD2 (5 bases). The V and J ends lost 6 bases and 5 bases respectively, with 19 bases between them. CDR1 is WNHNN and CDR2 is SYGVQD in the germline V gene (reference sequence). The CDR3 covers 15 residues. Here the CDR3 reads CASSPILTSLETQYF. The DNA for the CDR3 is TGCGCCAGCAGCCCCATCCTTACTAGTTTGGAGACCCAGTACTTC.

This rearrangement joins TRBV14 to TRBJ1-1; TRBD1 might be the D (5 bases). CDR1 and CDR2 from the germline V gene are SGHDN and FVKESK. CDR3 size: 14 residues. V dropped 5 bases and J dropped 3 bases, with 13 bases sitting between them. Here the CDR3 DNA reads TGTGCCAGCAGCGGTAGGGGCAGGGACACTGAAGCTTTCTTT. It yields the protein CASSGRGRDTEAFF.

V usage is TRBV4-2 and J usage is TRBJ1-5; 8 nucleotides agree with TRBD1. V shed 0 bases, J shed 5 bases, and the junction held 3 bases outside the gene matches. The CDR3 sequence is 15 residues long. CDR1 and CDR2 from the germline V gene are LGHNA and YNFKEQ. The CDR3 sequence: CASSQEGQGYQPQHF. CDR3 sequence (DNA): TGTGCCAGCAGCCAAGAAGGACAGGGATATCAGCCCCAGCATTTT.

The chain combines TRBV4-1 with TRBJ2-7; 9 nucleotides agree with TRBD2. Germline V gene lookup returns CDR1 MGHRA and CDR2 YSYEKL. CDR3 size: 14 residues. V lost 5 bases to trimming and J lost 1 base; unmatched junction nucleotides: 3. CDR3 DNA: TGCGCCAGCAGCTGGAGCGGGGGGTCCTACGAGCAGTACTTC. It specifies CASSWSGGSYEQYF.

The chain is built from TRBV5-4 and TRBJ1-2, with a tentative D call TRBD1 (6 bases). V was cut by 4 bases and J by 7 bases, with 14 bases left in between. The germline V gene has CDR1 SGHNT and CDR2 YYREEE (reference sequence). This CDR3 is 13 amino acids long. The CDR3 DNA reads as TGTGCCAGCAGCCTTACAGGGATTTCTGGCTACACCTTC. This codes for CASSLTGISGYTF.

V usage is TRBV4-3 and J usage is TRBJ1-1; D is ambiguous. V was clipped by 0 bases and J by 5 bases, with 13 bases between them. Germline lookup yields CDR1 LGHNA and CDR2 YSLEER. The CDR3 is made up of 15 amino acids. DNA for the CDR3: TGCGCCAGCAGCCAAGATAGCACGAGCGGGACTGAAGCTTTCTTT. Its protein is CASSQDSTSGTEAFF.